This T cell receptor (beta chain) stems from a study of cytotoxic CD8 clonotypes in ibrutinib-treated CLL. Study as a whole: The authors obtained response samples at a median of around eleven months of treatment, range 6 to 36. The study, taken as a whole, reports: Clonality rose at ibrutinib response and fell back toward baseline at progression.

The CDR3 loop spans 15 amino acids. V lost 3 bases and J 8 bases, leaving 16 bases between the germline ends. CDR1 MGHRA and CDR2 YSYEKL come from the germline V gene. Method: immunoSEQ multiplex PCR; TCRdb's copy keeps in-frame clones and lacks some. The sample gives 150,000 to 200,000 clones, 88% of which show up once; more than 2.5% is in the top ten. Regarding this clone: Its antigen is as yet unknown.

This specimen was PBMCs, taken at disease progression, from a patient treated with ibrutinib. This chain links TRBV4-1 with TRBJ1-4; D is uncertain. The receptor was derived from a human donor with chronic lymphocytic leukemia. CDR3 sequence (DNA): TGCGCCAGCAGCCAGCCGGACTACTTAGGGGAAAAACTGTTTTTT. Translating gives CASSQPDYLGEKLFF.